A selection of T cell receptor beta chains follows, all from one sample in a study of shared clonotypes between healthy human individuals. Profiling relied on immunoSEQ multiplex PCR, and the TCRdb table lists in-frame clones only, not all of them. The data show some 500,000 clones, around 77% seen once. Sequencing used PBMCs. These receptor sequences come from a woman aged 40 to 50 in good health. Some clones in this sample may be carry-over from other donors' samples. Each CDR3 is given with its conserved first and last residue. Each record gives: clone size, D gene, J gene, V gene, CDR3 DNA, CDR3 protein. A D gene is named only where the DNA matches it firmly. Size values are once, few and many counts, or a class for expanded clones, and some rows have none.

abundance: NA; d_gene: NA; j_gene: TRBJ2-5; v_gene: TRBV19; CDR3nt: TGTGCCAGTAGTATACAAGGTGGGGGGAAGACCCAGTACTTC; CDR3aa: CASSIQGGGKTQYF
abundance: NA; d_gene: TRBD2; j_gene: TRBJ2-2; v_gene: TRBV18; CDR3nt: TGTGCCAGCTCACCGAAGCGGGAGGGCACCGGGGAGCTGTTTTTT; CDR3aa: CASSPKREGTGELFF
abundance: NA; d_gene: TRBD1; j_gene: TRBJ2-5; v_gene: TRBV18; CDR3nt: TGTGCCAGCTCACTAAACAGGGGGCAAGAGACCCAGTACTTC; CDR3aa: CASSLNRGQETQYF
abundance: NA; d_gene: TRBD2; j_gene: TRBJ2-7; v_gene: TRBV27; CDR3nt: TGTGCCAGCAGTCCTAGCGGATACTCCTACGAGCAGTACTTC; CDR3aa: CASSPSGYSYEQYF
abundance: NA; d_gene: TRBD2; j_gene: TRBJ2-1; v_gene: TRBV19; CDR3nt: TGTGCCAGTAGTATCGAGCGGGAGGGCTACAATGAGCAGTTCTTC; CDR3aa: CASSIEREGYNEQFF
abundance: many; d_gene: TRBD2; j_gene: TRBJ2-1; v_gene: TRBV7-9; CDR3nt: TGTGCCAGCAGCTTACGAACTAGCGGGAGTGATGAGCAGTTCTTC; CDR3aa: CASSLRTSGSDEQFF
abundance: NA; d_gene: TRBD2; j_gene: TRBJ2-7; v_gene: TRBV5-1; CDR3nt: TGCGCCAGCAGCTTGTTTCCTAGCGGGAGTGTCGACGAGCAGTACTTC; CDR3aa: CASSLFPSGSVDEQYF
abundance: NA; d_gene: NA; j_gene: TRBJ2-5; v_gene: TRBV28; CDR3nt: TGTGCCAGCAGTTTGCCCCAAGAGACCCAGTACTTC; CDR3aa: CASSLPQETQYF
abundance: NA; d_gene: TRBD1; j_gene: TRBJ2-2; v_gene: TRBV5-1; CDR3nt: TGCGCCAGCACCCCAGGGGGCGGTGAGACCGGGGAGCTGTTTTTT; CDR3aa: CASTPGGGETGELFF
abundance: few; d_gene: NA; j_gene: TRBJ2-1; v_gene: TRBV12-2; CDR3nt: TGTGCAAGTCGCTACGGACAGGGAGCCTACAATGAGCAGTTCTTC; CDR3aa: CASRYGQGAYNEQFF
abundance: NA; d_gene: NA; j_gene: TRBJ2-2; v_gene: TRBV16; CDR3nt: TGTGCCAGCAGCCAAAACACAGGAAACACCGGGGAGCTGTTTTTT; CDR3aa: CASSQNTGNTGELFF
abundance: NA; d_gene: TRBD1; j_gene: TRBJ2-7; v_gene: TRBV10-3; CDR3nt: TGTGCCATCAGTGAGTCACCGGACAGGGGGTTGGACGAGCAGTACTTC; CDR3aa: CAISESPDRGLDEQYF
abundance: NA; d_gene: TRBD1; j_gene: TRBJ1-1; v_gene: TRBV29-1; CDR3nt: TGCAGCGTTGAAGACCCTTTCCCGGGACAGGGGATGAACACTGAAGCTTTCTTT; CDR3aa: CSVEDPFPGQGMNTEAFF
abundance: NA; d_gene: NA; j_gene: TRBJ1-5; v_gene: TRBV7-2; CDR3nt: TGTGCCAGCAGCTTATGGGCAGAAGGAAGCCAGCCCCAGCATTTT; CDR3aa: CASSLWAEGSQPQHF
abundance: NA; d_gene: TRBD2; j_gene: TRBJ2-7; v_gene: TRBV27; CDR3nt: TGTGCCAGCAGCGGCGGGGGGGTATACGAGCAGTACTTC; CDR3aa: CASSGGGVYEQYF
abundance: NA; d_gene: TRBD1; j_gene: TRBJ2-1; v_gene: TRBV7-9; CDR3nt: TGTGCCAGCAGCCCAGGGACAGGAGCCACAAATGAGCAGTTCTTC; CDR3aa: CASSPGTGATNEQFF
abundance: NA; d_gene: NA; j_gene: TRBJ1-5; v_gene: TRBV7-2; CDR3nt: TGTGCCAGCAGCTTAGCGGGGGATACCCAGCCCCAGCATTTT; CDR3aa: CASSLAGDTQPQHF
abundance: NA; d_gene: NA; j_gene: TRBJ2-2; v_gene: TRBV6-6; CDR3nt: TGTGCCAGTCGGCGACATACAAACACCGGGGAGCTGTTTTTT; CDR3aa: CASRRHTNTGELFF
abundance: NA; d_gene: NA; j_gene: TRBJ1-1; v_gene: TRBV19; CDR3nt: TGTGCCAGTAGCACCCTTGGACAGCTTAACACTGAAGCTTTCTTT; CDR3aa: CASSTLGQLNTEAFF
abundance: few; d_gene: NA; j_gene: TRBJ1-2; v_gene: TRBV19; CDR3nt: TGTGCCAGTAGTATAGGGGAAGGATTCTCCAGCGGCTACACCTTC; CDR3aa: CASSIGEGFSSGYTF
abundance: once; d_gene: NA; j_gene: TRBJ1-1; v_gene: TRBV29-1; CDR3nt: TGCAGCGTTGAACGGGCTGGGAACACTGAAGCTTTCTTT; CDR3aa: CSVERAGNTEAFF
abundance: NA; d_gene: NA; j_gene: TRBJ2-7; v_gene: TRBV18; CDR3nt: TGTGCCAGCTCACCAGGAGGGAGGGAGCAGTACTTC; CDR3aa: CASSPGGREQYF
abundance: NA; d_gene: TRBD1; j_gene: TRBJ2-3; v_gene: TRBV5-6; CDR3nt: TGTGCCAGCAGCTTCCTCTACAGGGGTATAAGCACAGATACGCAGTATTTT; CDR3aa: CASSFLYRGISTDTQYF
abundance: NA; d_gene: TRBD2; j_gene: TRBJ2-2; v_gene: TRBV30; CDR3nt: TGTGCCTGGGCTAGCGGGATGAACACCGGGGAGCTGTTTTTT; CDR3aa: CAWASGMNTGELFF
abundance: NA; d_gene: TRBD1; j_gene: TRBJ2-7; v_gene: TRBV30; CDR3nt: TGTGCCTGGAGTCGACAGGGGGCGCGTAACGAGCAGTACTTC; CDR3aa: CAWSRQGARNEQYF
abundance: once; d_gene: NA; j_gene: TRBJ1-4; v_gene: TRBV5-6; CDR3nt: TGTGCCAGCAGCTTAGGCCCAGTGGTAGATGAAAAACTGCTTTTT; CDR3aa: CASSLGPVVDEKLLF
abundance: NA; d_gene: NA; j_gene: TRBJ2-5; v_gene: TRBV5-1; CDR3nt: TGCGCCGGCAGCTTGGGATTGGAGGCCCAGTACTTC; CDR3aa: CAGSLGLEAQYF
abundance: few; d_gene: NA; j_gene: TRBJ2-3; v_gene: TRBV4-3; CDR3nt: TGCGCCAGCAGCCAAGATGTAGCAGATACGCAGTATTTT; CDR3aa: CASSQDVADTQYF
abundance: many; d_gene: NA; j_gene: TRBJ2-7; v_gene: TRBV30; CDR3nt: TGTGCCTGGAGTGAGGGACGGGACTACGAGCAGTACTTC; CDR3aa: CAWSEGRDYEQYF
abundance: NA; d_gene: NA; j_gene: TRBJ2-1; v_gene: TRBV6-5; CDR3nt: TGTGCCAGCAGTTACTCCACCCAGAGAGGTGAGCAGTTCTTC; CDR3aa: CASSYSTQRGEQFF
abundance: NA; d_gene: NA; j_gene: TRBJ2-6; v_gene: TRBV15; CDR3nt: TGTGCCACAGCTACCCCCCAACGGGCCAACGTCCTGACTTTC; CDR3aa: CATATPQRANVLTF
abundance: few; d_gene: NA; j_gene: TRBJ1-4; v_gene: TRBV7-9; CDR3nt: TGTGCCAGCAGCTTAGGAAACAGGAATGAAAAACTGTTTTTT; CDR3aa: CASSLGNRNEKLFF
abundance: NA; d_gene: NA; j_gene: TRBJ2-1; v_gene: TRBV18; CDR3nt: TGTGCCAGCTCACCAGGGGGATTAAATGAGCAGTTCTTC; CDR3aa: CASSPGGLNEQFF
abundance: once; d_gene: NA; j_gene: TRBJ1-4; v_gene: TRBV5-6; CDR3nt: TGTGCCAGCAGCTCTAGGCAATCCGATGAAAAACTGTTTTTT; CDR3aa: CASSSRQSDEKLFF
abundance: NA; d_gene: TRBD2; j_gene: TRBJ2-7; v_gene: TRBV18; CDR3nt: TGTGCCAGCTCACCTCTCGCGGGAGGGTCCTACGAGCAGTACTTC; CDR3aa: CASSPLAGGSYEQYF
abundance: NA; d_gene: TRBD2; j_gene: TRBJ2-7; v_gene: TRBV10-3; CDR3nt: TGTGCCACCAGACTAGCGGGAAACTACGAGCAGTACTTC; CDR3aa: CATRLAGNYEQYF
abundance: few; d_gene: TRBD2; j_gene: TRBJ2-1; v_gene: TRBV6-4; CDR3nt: TGTGCCAGCAGTGCAGCGGGAGGGGCCTACAATGAGCAGTTCTTC; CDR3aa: CASSAAGGAYNEQFF
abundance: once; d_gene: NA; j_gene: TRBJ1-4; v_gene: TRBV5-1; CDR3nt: TGCGCCAGCAGCTTGGATCCGGGTTCTAATGAAAAACTGTTTTTT; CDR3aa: CASSLDPGSNEKLFF
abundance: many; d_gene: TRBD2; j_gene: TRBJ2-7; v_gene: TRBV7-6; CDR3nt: TGTGCCAGCAGCCACAGGCGGGAGGGTCCCTACGAGCAGTACTTC; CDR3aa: CASSHRREGPYEQYF
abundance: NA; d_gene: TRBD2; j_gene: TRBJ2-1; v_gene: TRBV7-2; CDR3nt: TGTGCCAGCAGCACGGGACTAGCGGTCTACAATGAGCAGTTCTTC; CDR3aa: CASSTGLAVYNEQFF
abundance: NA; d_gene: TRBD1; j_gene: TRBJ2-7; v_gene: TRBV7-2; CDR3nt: TGTGCCAGCAGTTCCCCGGACAGGGAAACCTACGAGCAGTACTTC; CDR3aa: CASSSPDRETYEQYF
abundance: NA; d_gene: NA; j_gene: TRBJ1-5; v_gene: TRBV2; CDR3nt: TGTGCCAGCAGACAGCGAGTTTCTCATCAGCCCCAGCATTTT; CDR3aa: CASRQRVSHQPQHF